This TCR beta chain was identified during a study of blood T cells in healthy people across ages. The CDR3 extends over 17 amino acids. CDR1 and CDR2 (germline): SGDLS, YYNGEE. V lost 0 bases to trimming and J lost 6 bases; unmatched junction nucleotides: 12. A second PCR, run for about 7 to 11 cycles, used a sample-barcoded 5' primer plus a J-beta primer mix. A single record per CDR3 protein comes from TCRdb applying MiXCR to the 5' RACE reads. Of about 640,000 distinct CDR3 sequences in the sample, 45% to 65% were seen once. Turning to this clonotype: Its antigen is still unknown.

Findings and caveats of the study: Per-million-T-cell TCR beta diversity fell roughly linearly with age.

This clonotype was obtained from a man between 60 and 70 years old in good health. The sample was blood. The chain employs TRBV9 and TRBJ2-5; 9 positions match TRBD2. The CDR3 DNA sequence: TGTGCCAGCAGCGTAGTGCCTAGCGGGGCCGAGGAAAAGACCCAGTACTTC. Its protein product is CASSVVPSGAEEKTQYF.